This T cell receptor (beta chain) was observed in a study of vaccination and CD4 T cells after COVID-19. An Oncomine TCR Beta short-read assay was used to sequence the DNA from cultured CD4+ T cells. Researchers extracted genomic DNA from CD4+ T cells that had been cultured. MiXCR, applied by TCRdb to the PCR reads, yields one record per CDR3 protein. The profile shows 9,500 to 15,000 distinct CDR3 sequences, approximately 58% of them singletons. V lost 7 bases, J lost 7 bases, and 13 bases stayed unmatched. The CDR3 covers 15 residues. Germline CDR1 is MNHEY and CDR2 is SMNVEV (reference sequence). Concerning this clonotype: Its antigen is unidentified.

The treatment was: 10-day PBMC culture with coronavirus spike peptide pools or control peptides (ViraFEST assay). This chain joins TRBV27 and TRBJ1-2; TRBD1 agrees at 9 bases. The sequenced sample consisted of CD4+ T cells from blood, cultured in vitro. The TCR comes from a human donor who had recovered from COVID-19. For the CDR3, the DNA is TGTGCCAGCATTAAGACAGGGGGTGCTGGATCTGGCTACACCTTC. Its translation is CASIKTGGAGSGYTF.